Listed below are T cell receptor beta chains from one sample, sequenced in a study of immune evolution from preneoplasia to lung adenocarcinoma. Produced via immunoSEQ multiplex PCR; TCRdb's table is partial and in-frame only. The sample yields 6,000 to 6,500 clones, about four fifths seen once. The source material was FFPE adjacent normal lung tissue. The receptors originated from an older donor with lung adenocarcinoma. CDR3s include the opening cysteine and the closing phenylalanine or tryptophan. The order of the fields is D gene, clone size, V gene, J gene, CDR3 protein, CDR3 DNA. A D gene is named only where the DNA matches it firmly. The size field is filled for only some rows; it gives once, few, many or a size class.

NA	once	TRBV30	TRBJ1-2	CAWKAVLGGYTF	TGTGCCTGGAAGGCGGTTTTAGGTGGCTACACCTTC
NA	NA	TRBV14	TRBJ2-3	CASSQDPADTQYF	TGTGCCAGCAGCCAAGATCCCGCGGATACGCAGTATTTT
NA	NA	TRBV18	TRBJ1-1	CASSRGSNTEAFF	TGTGCCAGCTCCCGAGGGTCGAACACTGAAGCTTTCTTT
NA	few	TRBV27	TRBJ2-7	CASSPTGDGYEQYF	TGTGCCAGCAGTCCTACAGGAGATGGGTACGAGCAGTACTTC
NA	medium-sized	TRBV6-5	TRBJ1-5	CASSYAGGGNQPQHF	TGTGCCAGCAGTTACGCTGGGGGCGGCAATCAGCCCCAGCATTTT
NA	NA	TRBV5-6	TRBJ1-4	CASSSIQGSANEKLFF	TGTGCCAGCAGCTCAATTCAGGGATCCGCTAATGAAAAACTGTTTTTT
NA	NA	TRBV7-9	TRBJ1-1	CASSYSRTEAFF	TGTGCCAGCAGCTACAGCCGCACTGAAGCTTTCTTT
TRBD1	once	TRBV18	TRBJ1-1	CASSDRGNTEAFF	TGTGCCAGCTCCGACAGGGGGAACACTGAAGCTTTCTTT
NA	NA	TRBV15	TRBJ1-2	CATSRGTAANYGYTF	TGTGCCACCAGCAGGGGGACGGCAGCTAACTATGGCTACACCTTC
NA	NA	TRBV28	TRBJ1-1	CASTREGNTEAFF	TGTGCCAGCACTCGGGAGGGGAACACTGAAGCTTTCTTT
NA	once	TRBV5-6	TRBJ2-1	CASSPAGTRKGEQFF	TGTGCCAGCAGTCCGGCGGGTACCCGGAAAGGGGAGCAGTTCTTC
NA	NA	TRBV19	TRBJ2-1	CASSIGGNEQFF	TGTGCCAGTAGTATCGGCGGCAATGAGCAGTTCTTC
TRBD1	NA	TRBV9	TRBJ1-4	CASSGTGTGQEKLFF	TGTGCCAGCAGCGGAACCGGGACAGGACAGGAAAAACTGTTTTTT
NA	NA	TRBV2	TRBJ2-7	CASSAPYEQYF	TGTGCCAGCAGTGCGCCCTACGAGCAGTACTTC
NA	medium-sized	TRBV5-1	TRBJ1-2	CASSLITGGSYGYTF	TGCGCCAGCAGCTTAATCACAGGTGGGAGCTATGGCTACACCTTC
TRBD2	NA	TRBV11-3	TRBJ2-1	CASSFSGSLFSEQLF	TGTGCCAGCAGCTTTAGCGGGAGTCTTTTTTCTGAGCAGCTCTTC
TRBD1	NA	TRBV7-9	TRBJ2-2	CASSPQGAGGELFF	TGTGCCAGCAGCCCCCAGGGGGCGGGCGGGGAGCTGTTTTTT
NA	NA	TRBV5-4	TRBJ1-2	CASGGLNGGYTF	TGTGCCAGCGGGGGACTGAATGGGGGCTACACCTTC
TRBD1	NA	TRBV4-2	TRBJ2-2	CASGTGVTGELFF	TGTGCCAGTGGGACAGGGGTCACCGGGGAGCTGTTTTTT
NA	NA	TRBV9	TRBJ2-3	CASSAGATDTQYF	TGTGCCAGCAGCGCCGGGGCCACAGATACGCAGTATTTT
NA	few	TRBV29-1	TRBJ1-5	CSVGWGYAQPQHF	TGCAGCGTGGGGTGGGGTTATGCTCAGCCCCAGCATTTT
NA	NA	TRBV6-1	TRBJ2-7	CASSESVGGVYEQYF	TGTGCCAGCAGTGAGTCCGTAGGGGGAGTCTACGAGCAGTACTTC
TRBD1	NA	TRBV19	TRBJ2-7	CASSIDSGTGGHEQYF	TGTGCCAGTAGTATAGACTCCGGGACAGGGGGCCACGAGCAGTACTTC
TRBD1	NA	TRBV19	TRBJ2-3	CASSIWTGAQYF	TGTGCCAGTAGTATCTGGACAGGGGCGCAGTATTTT
NA	NA	TRBV30	TRBJ1-4	CAWRIGEKLFF	TGTGCCTGGAGGATCGGTGAAAAACTGTTTTTT